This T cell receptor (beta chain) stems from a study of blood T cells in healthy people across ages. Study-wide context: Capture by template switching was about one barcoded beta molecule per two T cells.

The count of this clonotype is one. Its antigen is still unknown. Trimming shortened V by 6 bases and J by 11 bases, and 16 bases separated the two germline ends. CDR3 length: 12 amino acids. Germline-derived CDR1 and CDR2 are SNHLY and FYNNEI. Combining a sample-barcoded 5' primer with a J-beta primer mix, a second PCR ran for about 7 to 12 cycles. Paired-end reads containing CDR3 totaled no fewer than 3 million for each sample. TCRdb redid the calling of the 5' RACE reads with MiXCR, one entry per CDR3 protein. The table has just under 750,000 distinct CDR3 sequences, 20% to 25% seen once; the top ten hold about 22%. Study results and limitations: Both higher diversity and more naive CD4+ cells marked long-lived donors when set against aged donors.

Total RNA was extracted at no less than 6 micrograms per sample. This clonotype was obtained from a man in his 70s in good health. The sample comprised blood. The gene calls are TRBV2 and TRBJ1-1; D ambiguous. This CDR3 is CASRVLVGMAFF. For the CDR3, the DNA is TGTGCCAGCAGAGTCCTAGTCGGGATGGCTTTCTTT.